This T cell receptor beta chain was sequenced in a study of blood T cell repertoires in COVID-19. With 5 bases clipped from V and 0 bases from J, the junction kept 6 bases outside the gene matches. CDR3 size: 15 residues. CDR1 is SEHNR, CDR2 FQNEAQ, per germline (reference sequence). The repertoire was sequenced with immunoSEQ multiplex PCR; TCRdb's copy has only in-frame clones and lacks some. The table includes more than 200,000 clones, about 85% detected once. This receptor was obtained from a man between 25 and 39 years old who had recovered from COVID-19. The chain uses TRBV7-9 and TRBJ1-2, with 7 nucleotides matching TRBD1. The sample comprised PBMCs or T cells enriched from blood (not recorded which). The CDR3: CASSLTGPSNYGYTF. The CDR3 bases are TGTGCCAGCAGCCTGACAGGGCCCTCTAACTATGGCTACACCTTC.